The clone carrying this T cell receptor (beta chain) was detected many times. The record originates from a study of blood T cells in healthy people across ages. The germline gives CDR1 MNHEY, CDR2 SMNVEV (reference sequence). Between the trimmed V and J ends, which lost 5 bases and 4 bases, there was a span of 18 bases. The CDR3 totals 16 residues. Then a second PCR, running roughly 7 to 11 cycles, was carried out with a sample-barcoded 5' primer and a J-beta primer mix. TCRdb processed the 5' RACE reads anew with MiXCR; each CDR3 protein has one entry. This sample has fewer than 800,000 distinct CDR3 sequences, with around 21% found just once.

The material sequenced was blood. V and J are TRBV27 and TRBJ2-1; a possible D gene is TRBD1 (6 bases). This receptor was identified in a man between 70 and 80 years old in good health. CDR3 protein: CASSRDRDTYYNEQFF. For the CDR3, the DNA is TGTGCCAGCAGTCGTGACCGGGACACTTATTACAATGAGCAGTTCTTC.